A selection of T cell receptor beta chains follows, all from one sample in a study of blood T cell repertoires in COVID-19. Method: immunoSEQ multiplex PCR; TCRdb's copy keeps in-frame clones and lacks some. Among roughly 250,000 clones, 84% were seen once, and the ten largest hold about 1.5%. Sample: peripheral blood. Receptor source: a woman between 40 and 50 years old who had recovered from COVID-19. Each CDR3 is given with its conserved first and last residue. Each record gives: J gene, D gene, CDR3 length, clone size, V gene, CDR3 DNA, CDR3 protein. D genes are given only for firm matches. The size of a clone is reported for some rows only, either as once, few or many, or as a class for expanded clones.

>TRBJ1-1|TRBD1|16|-|TRBV7-9
TGTGCCAGCAGCTTAGCGGGACAGGGATCGCGTACTGAAGCTTTCTTT
CASSLAGQGSRTEAFF
>TRBJ2-3|-|16|-|TRBV24-1
TGTGCCACCAGTGATTTAAGTGGGGGCCCCACAGATACGCAGTATTTT
CATSDLSGGPTDTQYF
>TRBJ1-1|-|15|-|TRBV9
TGTGCCAGCAGCGTAGTGGCTTCCTGGAACACTGAAGCTTTCTTT
CASSVVASWNTEAFF
>TRBJ1-5|TRBD1|11|-|TRBV20-1
TGCGGGACAGGTTCGTTGCAGCCCCAGCATTTT
CGTGSLQPQHF
>TRBJ1-2|TRBD1|14|-|TRBV6-5
TGTGCCAGCAGGCGACAGGGGCAGGGCTATGGCTACACCTTC
CASRRQGQGYGYTF
>TRBJ1-5|TRBD1|17|-|TRBV25-1
TGTGCCAGCAGTGAGGGTTTTCAGGGACAGCAGAATCAGCCCCAGCATTTT
CASSEGFQGQQNQPQHF
>TRBJ2-5|TRBD2|13|once|TRBV18
TGTGCCAGCTCAGGGACTAGCGGGGAGACCCAGTACTTC
CASSGTSGETQYF
>TRBJ1-1|-|13|-|TRBV5-1
TGCGCCAGCAGAAACTCACCGGACACTGAAGCTTTCTTT
CASRNSPDTEAFF
>TRBJ2-5|TRBD2|15|-|TRBV2
TGTGCCAGCAGCGGACTAGCGGGGGCTCAAGAGACCCAGTACTTC
CASSGLAGAQETQYF
>TRBJ1-2|TRBD1|17|-|TRBV6-1
TGTGCCAGCAGTGAAGCGGGGCGTGGCAGGGGGATGAATGGCTACACCTTC
CASSEAGRGRGMNGYTF
>TRBJ1-2|TRBD1|12|-|TRBV6-5
TGTGCCAGCAGTTACACAGGGGAGGGCTACACCTTC
CASSYTGEGYTF
>TRBJ2-5|TRBD2|15|-|TRBV18
TGTGCCAGCTCACCCCTGGGGGGGTCCCAAGAGACCCAGTACTTC
CASSPLGGSQETQYF
>TRBJ2-7|-|14|-|TRBV29-1
TGCAGCGTTGTAGGAGCGGGCATCCCCTACGAGCAGTACTTC
CSVVGAGIPYEQYF
>TRBJ2-2|-|14|-|TRBV11-2
TGTGCCAGCAAGCTTAACCCTAACACCGGGGAGCTGTTTTTT
CASKLNPNTGELFF
>TRBJ1-4|-|15|-|TRBV3-1/TRBV3-2
TGTGCCAGCAGCCCACCGGGCCAGGGTGGTGAAAAACTGTTTTTT
CASSPPGQGGEKLFF
>TRBJ1-4|-|14|-|TRBV2
TGTGCCAGCTTGGCAGGGCTAACTAATGAAAAACTGTTTTTT
CASLAGLTNEKLFF
>TRBJ1-5|-|14|-|TRBV30
TGTGCCTGGTCCATTGGCGGGGGCAATCAGCCCCAGCATTTT
CAWSIGGGNQPQHF
>TRBJ1-3|TRBD1|16|-|TRBV6-1
TGTGCCAGCAGTGAGGGGACAGGGAGCTCTGGAAACACCATATATTTT
CASSEGTGSSGNTIYF
>TRBJ1-3|-|15|-|TRBV9
TGTGCCAGCAGCGTAGGAGGCGTCTCTGGAAACACCATATATTTT
CASSVGGVSGNTIYF
>TRBJ2-7|TRBD1|14|once|TRBV10-3
TGTGCCATCAGTGAAGGGGACAGGGGGGGCGAGCAGTACTTC
CAISEGDRGGEQYF
>TRBJ1-2|TRBD1|15|-|TRBV18
TGTGCCAGCTCATCCTTTGAGGGGGCCCTTTGGGGCTACACCTTC
CASSSFEGALWGYTF
>TRBJ2-7|TRBD1|17|once|TRBV4-1
TGCGCCAGCAGCCAAAGCCGACCGGGACAGGGGACCTACGAGCAGTACTTC
CASSQSRPGQGTYEQYF
>TRBJ1-1|-|17|-|TRBV10-3
TGTGCCACCCGAAGGAGCCCCGTGCGAGATGGTGAGACTGAAGCTTTCTTT
CATRRSPVRDGETEAFF
>TRBJ1-6|-|13|-|TRBV5-1
TGCGCCAGCAGCTCTACAGGGTTTTCACCCCTCCACTTT
CASSSTGFSPLHF
>TRBJ2-3|-|17|-|TRBV7-2
TGTGCCAGCAGCCCCCGGGGGGCCGGGTGGGGAGCAGATACGCAGTATTTT
CASSPRGAGWGADTQYF
>TRBJ1-1|TRBD1|12|-|TRBV6-5
TGTGCCAGCAGCTCGGACAGGCTTGTGGCTTTCTTT
CASSSDRLVAFF
>TRBJ2-1|-|12|few|TRBV2
TGTGCCAGCAGTCTACAGAGCTATGAGCAGTTCTTC
CASSLQSYEQFF
>TRBJ1-5|TRBD1|14|few|TRBV7-2
TGTGCCAGCAGCTCGCGACAGGGGAATCAGCCCCAGCATTTT
CASSSRQGNQPQHF
>TRBJ1-1|-|13|-|TRBV12-3/TRBV12-4
TGTGCCAGCAGGGACAGTTCGAACACTGAAGCTTTCTTT
CASRDSSNTEAFF
>TRBJ1-1|-|13|-|TRBV5-1
TGCGCCAGCACTATAGACTTGAACACTGAAGCTTTCTTT
CASTIDLNTEAFF
>TRBJ1-6|-|13|-|TRBV5-1
TGCGCCAGCAGGTACAGCCTGAATTCACCCCTCCACTTT
CASRYSLNSPLHF
>TRBJ2-3|TRBD1|15|-|TRBV18
TGTGCCAGCTCACCACCTGAACAGGGGGGAGATACGCAGTATTTT
CASSPPEQGGDTQYF
>TRBJ1-5|-|15|-|TRBV3-1/TRBV3-2
TGTGCCAGCAGCCAAGGGAGTAAGGGCAATCAGCCCCAGCATTTT
CASSQGSKGNQPQHF
>TRBJ1-5|-|15|-|TRBV5-6
TGTGCCAGCAGCTTGGAAGGTCGGAGAAATCAGCCCCAGCATTTT
CASSLEGRRNQPQHF
>TRBJ1-2|-|14|-|TRBV7-9
TGTGCCAGCAGCTTAGCAGCAGGGGAATATGGCTACACCTTC
CASSLAAGEYGYTF
>TRBJ2-7|TRBD1|15|-|TRBV2
TGTGCCAGCAGCACAGAGCGGGACAGGGCCACGGAGCAGTACTTC
CASSTERDRATEQYF
>TRBJ2-2|TRBD1|16|-|TRBV27
TGTGCCAGCAGGGGAAACGACAGGGGGCTCACCGGGGAGCTGTTTTTT
CASRGNDRGLTGELFF
>TRBJ1-3|-|14|-|TRBV11-3
TGTGCCAGCAGCCCTAGCATCTCTGGAAACACCATATATTTT
CASSPSISGNTIYF
>TRBJ1-3|-|11|-|TRBV10-3
TGTGCCATCAGACAGGGAAACACCATATATTTT
CAIRQGNTIYF
>TRBJ2-2|-|15|-|TRBV6-4
TGTGCCAGCAGTGAGGCAGGGATGAACACCGGGGAGCTGTTTTTT
CASSEAGMNTGELFF
>TRBJ2-3|-|16|-|TRBV28
TGTGCCAGCAGTTACATGGAGGGGGGGCGGACAGATACGCAGTATTTT
CASSYMEGGRTDTQYF
>TRBJ1-2|-|13|-|TRBV5-6
TGTGCCAGCAGCTTGGTCCAGGAGGGTGGCTACACCTTC
CASSLVQEGGYTF
>TRBJ1-4|TRBD1|13|-|TRBV2
TGTGCCAGCTCCGGGACAGGCTATGAAAAACTGTTTTTT
CASSGTGYEKLFF
>TRBJ2-1|TRBD2|16|-|TRBV4-1
TGCGCCAGCAGCCAAGCGGCTAGCGGGGGGGCACATGAGCAGTTCTTC
CASSQAASGGAHEQFF
>TRBJ1-1|TRBD1|15|-|TRBV4-1
TGCGCCAGCAGGACCTTTCGACAGGGGGCCACTGAAGCTTTCTTT
CASRTFRQGATEAFF
>TRBJ1-4|-|13|-|TRBV9
TGTGCCAGCAGCGTGAGGGCAGGTGAAAAACTGTTTTTT
CASSVRAGEKLFF
>TRBJ2-2|-|17|-|TRBV4-1
TGCGCCAGCAACCATAGGGGAGGCAAATTGAACACCGGGGAGCTGTTTTTT
CASNHRGGKLNTGELFF
>TRBJ2-3|-|17|-|TRBV4-2
TGTGCCAGCAGCCTGAGCCTAGGACGGGGTGGCACAGATACGCAGTATTTT
CASSLSLGRGGTDTQYF
>TRBJ1-2|-|15|-|TRBV6-5
TGTGCCAGCAGTTACTTTAACAGGGACCCTTATGGCTACACCTTC
CASSYFNRDPYGYTF
>TRBJ1-1|-|15|once|TRBV10-3
TGTGCCATCAGTGAGTCTCCGGGAGCCAACACTGAAGCTTTCTTT
CAISESPGANTEAFF